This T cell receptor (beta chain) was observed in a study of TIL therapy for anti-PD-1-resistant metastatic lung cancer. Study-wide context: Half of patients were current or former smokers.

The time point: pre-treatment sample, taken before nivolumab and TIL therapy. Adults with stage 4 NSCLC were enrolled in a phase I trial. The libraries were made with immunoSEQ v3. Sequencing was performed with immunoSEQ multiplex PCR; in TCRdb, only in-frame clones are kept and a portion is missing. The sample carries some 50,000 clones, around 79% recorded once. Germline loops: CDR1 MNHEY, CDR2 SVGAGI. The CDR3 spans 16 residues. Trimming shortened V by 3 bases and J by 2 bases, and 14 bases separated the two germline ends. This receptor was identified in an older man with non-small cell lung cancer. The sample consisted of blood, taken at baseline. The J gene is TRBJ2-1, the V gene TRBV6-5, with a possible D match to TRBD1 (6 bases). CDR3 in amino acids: CASSYGTPPTYNEQFF. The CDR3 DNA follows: TGTGCCAGCAGTTATGGGACACCCCCCACCTACAATGAGCAGTTCTTC.